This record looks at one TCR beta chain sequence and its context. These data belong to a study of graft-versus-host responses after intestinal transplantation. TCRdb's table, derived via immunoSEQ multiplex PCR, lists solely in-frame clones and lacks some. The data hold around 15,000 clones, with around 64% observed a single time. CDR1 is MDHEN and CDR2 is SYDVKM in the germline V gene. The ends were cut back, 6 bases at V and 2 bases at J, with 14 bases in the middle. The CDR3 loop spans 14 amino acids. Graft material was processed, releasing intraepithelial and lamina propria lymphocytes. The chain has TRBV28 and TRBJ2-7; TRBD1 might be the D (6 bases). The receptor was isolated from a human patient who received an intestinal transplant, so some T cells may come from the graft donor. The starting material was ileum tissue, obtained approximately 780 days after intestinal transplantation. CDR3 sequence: CASSSMDRTYEQYF. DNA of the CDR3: TGTGCCAGCAGCTCCATGGACAGAACCTACGAGCAGTACTTC. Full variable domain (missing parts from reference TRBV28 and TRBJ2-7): DVKVTQSSRYLVKRTGEKVFLECVQDMDHENMFWYRQDPGLGLRLIYFSYDVKMKEKGDIPEGYSVSREKKERFSLILESASTNQTSMYLCASSSMDRTYEQYFGPGTRLTVT.